This TCR beta chain was captured by sequencing in a study of cytomegalovirus exposure and HLA in healthy donors. Donors counted as nominally healthy when sampled, yet unrecorded immune exposures were likely. Germline lookup yields CDR1 SGDLS and CDR2 YYNGEE. The CDR3 consists of 13 residues. With 0 bases removed from V and 9 bases from J, the gap between germline ends came to 7 bases. PCR was performed using 60 Vbeta and 13 Jbeta primers. The assay was immunoSEQ multiplex PCR, and TCRdb's table has in-frame clones only and misses some. The sample lists roughly 43,000 clones, roughly 60% occurring once.

The sequencing input was PBMCs. This TCR was recovered from a human donor in good health. The V call is TRBV9, the J call TRBJ1-6; D might be TRBD1 (5 bases). This chain's CDR3 is CASSVATGSPLHF. CDR3 nucleotides: TGTGCCAGCAGCGTAGCTACAGGTTCACCCCTCCACTTT.